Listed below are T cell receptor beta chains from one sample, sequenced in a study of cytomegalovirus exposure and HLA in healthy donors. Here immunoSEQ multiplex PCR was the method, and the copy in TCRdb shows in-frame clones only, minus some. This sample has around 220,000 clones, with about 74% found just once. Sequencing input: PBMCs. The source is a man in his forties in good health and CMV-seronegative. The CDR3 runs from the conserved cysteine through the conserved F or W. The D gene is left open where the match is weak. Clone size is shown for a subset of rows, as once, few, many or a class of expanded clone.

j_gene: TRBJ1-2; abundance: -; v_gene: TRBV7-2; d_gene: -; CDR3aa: CASSLSGGKGGYTF; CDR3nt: TGTGCCAGCAGCTTAAGTGGAGGGAAAGGTGGCTACACCTTC
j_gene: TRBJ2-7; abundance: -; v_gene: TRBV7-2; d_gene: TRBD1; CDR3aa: CASSLNRDRGHEQYF; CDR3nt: TGTGCCAGCAGCTTGAACCGGGACAGGGGGCATGAGCAGTACTTC
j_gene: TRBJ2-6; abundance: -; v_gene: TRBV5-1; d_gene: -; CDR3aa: CASSASSGANVLTF; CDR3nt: TGCGCCAGCAGCGCCAGCTCTGGGGCCAACGTCCTGACTTTC
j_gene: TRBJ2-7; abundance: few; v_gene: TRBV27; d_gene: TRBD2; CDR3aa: CASSLSAGGPYEQYF; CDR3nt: TGTGCCAGCAGTTTATCAGCGGGAGGACCCTACGAGCAGTACTTC
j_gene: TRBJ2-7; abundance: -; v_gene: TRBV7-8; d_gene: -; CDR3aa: CASSNPRGFDEQYF; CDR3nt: TGTGCCAGCTCTAACCCCAGGGGTTTCGACGAGCAGTACTTC
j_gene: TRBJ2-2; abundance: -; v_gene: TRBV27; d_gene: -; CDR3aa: CASSSPDRNTGELFF; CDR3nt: TGTGCCAGCAGTTCGCCCGACAGGAACACCGGGGAGCTGTTTTTT
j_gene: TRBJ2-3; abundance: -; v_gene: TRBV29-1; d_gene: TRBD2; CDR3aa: CSVSTSGVSDTQYF; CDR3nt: TGCAGCGTTTCGACTAGCGGGGTGTCAGATACGCAGTATTTT
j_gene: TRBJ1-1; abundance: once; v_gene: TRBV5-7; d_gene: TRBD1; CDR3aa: CASSFDHGTGHPMNTEAFF; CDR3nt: TGTGCCAGCAGCTTCGACCACGGGACAGGGCATCCTATGAACACTGAAGCTTTCTTT
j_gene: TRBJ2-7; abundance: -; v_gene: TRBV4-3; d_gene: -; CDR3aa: CASSQYRDISYEQYF; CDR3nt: TGCGCCAGCAGCCAATACCGGGACATCTCCTACGAGCAGTACTTC
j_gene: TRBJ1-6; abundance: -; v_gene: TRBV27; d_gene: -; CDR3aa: CASSYTGLTYNSPLHF; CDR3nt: TGTGCCAGCAGCTATACTGGGCTTACCTATAATTCACCCCTCCACTTT
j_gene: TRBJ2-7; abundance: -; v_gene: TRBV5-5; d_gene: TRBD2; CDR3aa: CASSREALAYEQYF; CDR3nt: TGTGCCAGCAGCCGGGAGGCACTAGCCTACGAGCAGTACTTC
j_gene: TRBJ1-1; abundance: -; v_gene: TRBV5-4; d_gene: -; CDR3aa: CASSAPDREAFF; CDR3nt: TGTGCCAGCAGCGCTCCTGACAGGGAAGCTTTCTTT
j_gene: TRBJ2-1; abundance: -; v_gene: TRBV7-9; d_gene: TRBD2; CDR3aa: CASSGWTSGGEQFF; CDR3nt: TGTGCCAGCAGCGGATGGACTAGCGGGGGTGAGCAGTTCTTC
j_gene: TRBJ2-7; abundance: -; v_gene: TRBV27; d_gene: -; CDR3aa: CASSSGWKGAEQYF; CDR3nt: TGTGCCAGCAGTTCAGGATGGAAAGGGGCCGAGCAGTACTTC
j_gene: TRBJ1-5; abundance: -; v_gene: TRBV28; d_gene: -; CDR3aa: CASSFLARPQHF; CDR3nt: TGTGCCAGCAGTTTTTTGGCCCGGCCCCAGCATTTT
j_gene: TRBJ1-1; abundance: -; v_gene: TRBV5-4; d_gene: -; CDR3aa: CASSLFHEAFF; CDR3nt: TGTGCCAGCAGCTTGTTCCATGAAGCTTTCTTT
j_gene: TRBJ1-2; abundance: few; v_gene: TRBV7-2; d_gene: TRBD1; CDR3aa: CASSPSGGAGGYTF; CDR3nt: TGTGCCAGCAGCCCATCAGGGGGCGCAGGGGGCTACACCTTC
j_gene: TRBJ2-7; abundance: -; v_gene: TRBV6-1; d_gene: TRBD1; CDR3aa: CASRATGTASYEQYF; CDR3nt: TGTGCCAGCAGAGCCACCGGGACAGCATCCTACGAGCAGTACTTC
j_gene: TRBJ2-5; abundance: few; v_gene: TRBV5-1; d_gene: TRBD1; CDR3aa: CASSLTTGYQETQYF; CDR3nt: TGCGCCAGCAGCTTAACGACAGGGTACCAAGAGACCCAGTACTTC
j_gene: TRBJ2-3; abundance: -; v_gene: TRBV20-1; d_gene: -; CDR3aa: CSSRYYSTQYF; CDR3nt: TGCAGTTCGAGATACTATTCGACGCAGTATTTT
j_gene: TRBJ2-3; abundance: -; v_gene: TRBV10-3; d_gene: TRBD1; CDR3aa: CASTGTGADTQYF; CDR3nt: TGTGCCTCGACCGGGACAGGGGCGGATACGCAGTATTTT
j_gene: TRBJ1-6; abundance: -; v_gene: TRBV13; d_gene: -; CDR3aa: CASSSFSRAGSSPLHF; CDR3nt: TGTGCCAGCAGCTCTTTCTCCCGGGCCGGGAGTTCACCCCTCCACTTT
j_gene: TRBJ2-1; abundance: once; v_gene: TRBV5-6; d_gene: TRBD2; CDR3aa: CASSFLRGGYNEQFF; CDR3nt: TGTGCCAGCAGCTTTTTGCGGGGGGGGTACAATGAGCAGTTCTTC
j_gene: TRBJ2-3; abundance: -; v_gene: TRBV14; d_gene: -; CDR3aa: CASSQEWGRRTDTQYF; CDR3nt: TGTGCCAGCAGCCAAGAATGGGGGCGCAGGACAGATACGCAGTATTTT
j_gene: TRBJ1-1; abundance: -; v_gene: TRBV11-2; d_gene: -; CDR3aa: CASSINAVTEAFF; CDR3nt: TGTGCCAGCAGCATTAATGCGGTGACTGAAGCTTTCTTT
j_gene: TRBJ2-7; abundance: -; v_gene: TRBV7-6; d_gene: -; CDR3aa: CASSTRQGYEQYF; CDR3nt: TGTGCCAGCAGCACCCGGCAGGGGTACGAGCAGTACTTC
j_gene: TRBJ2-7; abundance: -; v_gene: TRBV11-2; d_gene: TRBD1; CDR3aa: CASSPPLGTAYYEQYF; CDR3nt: TGTGCCAGCAGCCCACCGCTGGGGACAGCCTACTACGAGCAGTACTTC
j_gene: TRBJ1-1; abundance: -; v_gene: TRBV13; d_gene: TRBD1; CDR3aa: CASSTGGRNTEAFF; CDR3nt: TGTGCCAGCAGCACAGGGGGTCGGAACACTGAAGCTTTCTTT
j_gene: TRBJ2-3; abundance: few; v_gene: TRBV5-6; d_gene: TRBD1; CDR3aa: CASSTYGQGGDTQYF; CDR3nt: TGTGCCAGCAGCACCTACGGACAGGGGGGAGATACGCAGTATTTT
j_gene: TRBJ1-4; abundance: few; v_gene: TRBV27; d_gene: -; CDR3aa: CASSLVPRNEKLFF; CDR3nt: TGTGCCAGCAGTTTAGTCCCCCGGAATGAAAAACTGTTTTTT
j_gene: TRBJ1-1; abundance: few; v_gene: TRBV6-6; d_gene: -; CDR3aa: CARTDWTAKNTEAFF; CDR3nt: TGTGCCAGAACAGACTGGACAGCAAAGAACACTGAAGCTTTCTTT
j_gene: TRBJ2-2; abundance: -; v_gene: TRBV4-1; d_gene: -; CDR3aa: CASSQPPGELFF; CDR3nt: TGCGCCAGCAGCCAACCTCCCGGGGAGCTGTTTTTT
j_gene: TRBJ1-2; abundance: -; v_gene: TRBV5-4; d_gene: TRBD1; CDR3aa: CASSVLPGQGYSGYTF; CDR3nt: TGTGCCAGCAGCGTGTTACCGGGACAGGGGTATTCTGGCTACACCTTC
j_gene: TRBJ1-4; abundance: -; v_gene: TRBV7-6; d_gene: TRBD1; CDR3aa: CASSSSGQVNEKLFF; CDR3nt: TGTGCCAGCAGCTCTTCGGGACAGGTTAATGAAAAACTGTTTTTT
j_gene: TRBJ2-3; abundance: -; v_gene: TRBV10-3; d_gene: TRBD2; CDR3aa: CAISEIAGRADTQYF; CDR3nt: TGTGCCATCAGTGAAATAGCGGGAAGGGCAGATACGCAGTATTTT
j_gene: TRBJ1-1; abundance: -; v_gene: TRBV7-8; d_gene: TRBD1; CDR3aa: CASSSRGQGSTEAFF; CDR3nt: TGTGCCAGCAGCTCCCGGGGACAGGGAAGTACTGAAGCTTTCTTT
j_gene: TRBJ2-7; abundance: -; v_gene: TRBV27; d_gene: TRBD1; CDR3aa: CASRRTGRSYEQYF; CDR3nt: TGTGCCAGCAGGAGGACAGGGCGCTCCTACGAGCAGTACTTC
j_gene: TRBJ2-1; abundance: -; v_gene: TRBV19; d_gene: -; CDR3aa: CASTSTGSSYNEQFF; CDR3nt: TGTGCCAGTACGAGTACGGGGAGCTCCTACAATGAGCAGTTCTTC
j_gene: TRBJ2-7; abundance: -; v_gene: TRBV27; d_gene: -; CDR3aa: CASARGTAAYEQYF; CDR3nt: TGTGCCAGCGCCCGCGGGACTGCAGCCTACGAGCAGTACTTC
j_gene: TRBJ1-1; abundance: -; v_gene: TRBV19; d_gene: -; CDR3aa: CASSIQGSVPGTEAFF; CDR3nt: TGTGCCAGTAGTATCCAGGGGAGTGTTCCGGGCACTGAAGCTTTCTTT
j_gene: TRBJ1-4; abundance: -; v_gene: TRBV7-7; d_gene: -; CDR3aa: CASSLGGGGEKLFF; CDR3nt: TGTGCCAGCAGCTTAGGAGGGGGTGGCGAAAAACTGTTTTTT
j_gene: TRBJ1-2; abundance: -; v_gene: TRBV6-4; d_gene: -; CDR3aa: CASSPGAGVSLNYGYTF; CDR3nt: TGTGCCAGCAGCCCCGGGGCAGGGGTCAGTTTAAACTATGGCTACACCTTC
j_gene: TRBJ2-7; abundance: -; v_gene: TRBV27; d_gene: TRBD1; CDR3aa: CASSFAHGGTGFANEQYF; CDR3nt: TGTGCCAGCAGTTTCGCCCACGGCGGGACAGGGTTCGCGAACGAGCAGTACTTC
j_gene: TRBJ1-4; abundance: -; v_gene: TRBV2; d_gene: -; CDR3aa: CASSANQNEKLFF; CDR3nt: TGTGCCAGCAGTGCCAATCAGAATGAAAAACTGTTTTTT
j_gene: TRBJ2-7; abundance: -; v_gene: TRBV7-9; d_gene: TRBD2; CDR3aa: CASSLAAGAAPYEQYF; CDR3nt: TGTGCCAGCAGCTTGGCAGCGGGAGCAGCCCCCTACGAGCAGTACTTC
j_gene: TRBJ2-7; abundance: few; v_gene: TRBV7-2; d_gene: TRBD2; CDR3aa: CASSRLGAGEHEQYF; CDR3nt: TGTGCCAGCAGCCGCCTCGGGGCGGGGGAACACGAGCAGTACTTC
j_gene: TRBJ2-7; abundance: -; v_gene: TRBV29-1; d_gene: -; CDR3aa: CSVEDRGGSYEQYF; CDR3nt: TGCAGCGTTGAAGACCGAGGGGGTAGCTACGAGCAGTACTTC
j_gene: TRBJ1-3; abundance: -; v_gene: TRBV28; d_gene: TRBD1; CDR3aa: CASRPDRGSGNTIYF; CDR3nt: TGTGCCAGCAGGCCGGACAGGGGGAGTGGAAACACCATATATTTT
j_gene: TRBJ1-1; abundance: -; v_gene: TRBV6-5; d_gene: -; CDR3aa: CASRRGGEAFF; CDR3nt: TGTGCCAGCAGGAGGGGGGGGGAAGCTTTCTTT
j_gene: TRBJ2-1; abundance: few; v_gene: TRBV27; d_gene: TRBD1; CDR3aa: CASSLMTGGKNEQFF; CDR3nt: TGTGCCAGCAGTTTAATGACAGGGGGTAAGAATGAGCAGTTCTTC
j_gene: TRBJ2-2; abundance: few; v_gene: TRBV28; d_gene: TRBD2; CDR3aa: CASTPGGIRNTGELFF; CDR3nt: TGTGCCAGCACCCCGGGGGGGATAAGGAACACCGGGGAGCTGTTTTTT
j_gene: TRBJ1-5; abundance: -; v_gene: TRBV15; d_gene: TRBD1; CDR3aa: CATGLPGQHSNQPQHF; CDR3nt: TGTGCCACCGGATTACCGGGACAGCATAGCAATCAGCCCCAGCATTTT